The rows below give T cell receptor delta chains drawn from one sample of a study of Vδ1+ human thymocytes. TCRdb re-called the multiplex PCR reads via CATT. The sample has about 55,000 delta-chain clones; about 15% are singletons. Sequences were obtained from Vdelta1+ gamma-delta thymocytes from the thymus. All receptors derive from a boy in the first two years of life who had congenital heart surgery. Both conserved end residues are part of each CDR3. The D gene is left open where the match is weak. For some rows the clone size is stated as once, few or many, or as a class when expanded; others skip it.

>TRDV1|TRDJ1|NA|TRDD3
CALGTTNTGDTDKLIF
TGTGCTCTTGGAACTACTAACACTGGGGATACGGATAAACTCATCTTT
>TRDV2|TRDJ1|NA|NA
CACDTPPDLSVIIF
TGTGCCTGTGACACCCCCCCGGATCTATCGGTAATCATCTTT
>TRDV1|TRDJ1|NA|TRDD2
CALGDPPSYESGAPSSDKLIF
TGTGCTCTTGGGGACCCGCCTTCCTACGAATCGGGGGCTCCCTCCAGCGATAAACTCATCTTT
>TRDV2|TRDJ1|many|TRDD3
CACDTNHWGIRQLATDKLIF
TGTGCCTGTGACACCAACCACTGGGGGATACGCCAGCTCGCAACCGATAAACTCATCTTT
>TRDV1|TRDJ1|few|TRDD2
CALGERLLPTGLGIYTDKLIF
TGTGCTCTTGGGGAACGATTACTTCCTACAGGTCTGGGGATCTACACCGATAAACTCATCTTT
>TRDV1|TRDJ1|NA|TRDD3
CALGERSYYVICSGGCLGTDKLIF
TGTGCTCTTGGGGAACGGTCCTACTATGTCATCTGCTCTGGGGGATGTTTAGGGACCGATAAACTCATCTTT
>TRDV1|TRDJ1|NA|NA
CALGEVPYWVLYTDKLIF
TGTGCTCTTGGGGAGGTCCCATACTGGGTCCTGTACACCGATAAACTCATCTTT
>TRDV1|TRDJ1|NA|TRDD3
CALGVWGTRPKTDKLIF
TGTGCTCTTGGGGTCTGGGGGACCCGACCGAAAACCGATAAACTCATCTTT
>TRDV1|TRDJ2|NA|TRDD3
CALGELGPIGVTGGSLTAQLFF
TGTGCTCTTGGGGAACTAGGGCCCATCGGGGTTACTGGGGGATCTTTGACAGCACAACTCTTCTTT
>TRDV1|TRDJ1|NA|NA
CALGERLSGSAGASTDKLIF
TGTGCTCTTGGGGAACGGCTTTCCGGGTCGGCTGGGGCCAGCACCGATAAACTCATCTTT